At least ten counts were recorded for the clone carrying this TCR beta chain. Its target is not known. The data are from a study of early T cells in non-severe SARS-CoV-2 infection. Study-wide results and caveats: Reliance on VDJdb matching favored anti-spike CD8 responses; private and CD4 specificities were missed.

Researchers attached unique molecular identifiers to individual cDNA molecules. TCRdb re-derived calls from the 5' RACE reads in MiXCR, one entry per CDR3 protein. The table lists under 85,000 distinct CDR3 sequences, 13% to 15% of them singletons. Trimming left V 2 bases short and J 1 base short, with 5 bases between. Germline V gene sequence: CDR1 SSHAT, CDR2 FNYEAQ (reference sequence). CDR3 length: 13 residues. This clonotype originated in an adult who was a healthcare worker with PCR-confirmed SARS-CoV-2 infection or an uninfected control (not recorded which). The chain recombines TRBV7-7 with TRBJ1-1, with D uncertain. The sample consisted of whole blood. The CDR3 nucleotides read TGTGCCAGCAGCTTAACAGCGAACACTGAAGCTTTCTTT. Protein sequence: CASSLTANTEAFF.